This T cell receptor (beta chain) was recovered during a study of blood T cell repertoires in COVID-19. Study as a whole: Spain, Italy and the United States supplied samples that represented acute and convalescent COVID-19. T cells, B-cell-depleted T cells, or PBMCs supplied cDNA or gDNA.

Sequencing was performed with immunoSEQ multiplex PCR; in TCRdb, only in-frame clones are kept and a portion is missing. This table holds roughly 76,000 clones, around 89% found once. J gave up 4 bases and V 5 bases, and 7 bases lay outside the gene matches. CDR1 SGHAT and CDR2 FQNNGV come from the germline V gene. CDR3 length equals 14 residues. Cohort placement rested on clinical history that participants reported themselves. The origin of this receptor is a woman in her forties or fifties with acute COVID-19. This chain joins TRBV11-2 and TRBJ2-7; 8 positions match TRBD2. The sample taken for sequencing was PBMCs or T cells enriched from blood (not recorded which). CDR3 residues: CASSERPSGYEQYF. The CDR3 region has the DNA TGTGCCAGCAGCGAACGGCCTAGCGGGTACGAGCAGTACTTC.